The 23 T cell receptor beta chains listed next were all sequenced from one sample in a study of CD8+CD57+ T cells in acquired aplastic anemia. Genomic DNA, serving as template, underwent TCR beta VDJ and CDR3 profiling. Each CDR3 protein is one row after TCRdb ran MiXCR on the reads. The profile shows under 250,000 distinct CDR3 sequences, 50% to 70% of them singletons. Patients picked for sequencing had shown CD8+CD57+ cell expansion detected by flow cytometry. Sample: sorted CD4+, CD8+, or CD8+CD57+ T cells (not recorded which) from PBMCs. Receptor source: a human donor with aplastic anemia.

The chain employs TRBV7-3 and TRBJ2-3; no definite D call. This CDR3 has 15 residues. Trimming took off 2 bases at V and 7 bases at J, with 16 bases between the two ends. Looked up from germline, CDR1 is SGHTA and CDR2 is FQGTGA. The CDR3: CASSLGVLPAYTQYF. CDR3 in DNA: TGTGCCAGCAGCTTAGGTGTGCTCCCCGCCTATACGCAGTATTTT. Looking up the rest from reference TRBV7-3 and TRBJ2-3 gives the full variable domain: GAGVSQTPSNKVTEKGKYVELRCDPISGHTALYWYRQSLGQGPEFLIYFQGTGAADDSGLPNDRFFAVRPEGSVSTLKIQRTERGDSAVYLCASSLGVLPAYTQYFGPGTRLTVL.

The chain is built from TRBV7-9 and TRBJ2-5; no reliable D call. The CDR3 runs to 12 residues. V was trimmed by 5 bases and J by 5 bases, leaving 9 bases between them. Germline assignment: CDR1 SEHNR and CDR2 FQNEAQ (reference sequence). The CDR3 spells CASSRWDETQYF. In nucleotides, the CDR3 is TGTGCCAGCAGCAGGTGGGATGAGACCCAGTACTTC. Together with reference TRBV7-9 and TRBJ2-5, the CDR3 gives the full variable domain: DTGVSQNPRHKITKRGQNVTFRCDPISEHNRLYWYRQTLGQGPEFLTYFQNEAQLEKSRLLSDRFSAERPKGSFSTLEIQRTEQGDSAMYLCASSRWDETQYFGPGTRLLVL.

The chain links TRBV7-9 to TRBJ2-7; 8 bases are a match to TRBD2. The germline V gene has CDR1 SEHNR and CDR2 FQNEAQ (reference sequence). V lost 3 bases to trimming and J lost 3 bases; unmatched junction nucleotides: 13. This CDR3 is built from 17 residues. This CDR3 is CASSLGLDPRGVYEQYF. The CDR3 DNA sequence: TGTGCCAGCAGCTTGGGACTAGACCCTAGGGGGGTCTACGAGCAGTACTTC. Supplemented by reference TRBV7-9 and TRBJ2-7, the full variable domain reads DTGVSQNPRHKITKRGQNVTFRCDPISEHNRLYWYRQTLGQGPEFLTYFQNEAQLEKSRLLSDRFSAERPKGSFSTLEIQRTEQGDSAMYLCASSLGLDPRGVYEQYFGPGTRLTVT.

Comments on this clonotype: Its ends do not fully match the called genes, so a read error is possible. This rearrangement joins TRBV20-1 to TRBJ2-7, with TRBD1 matching 7 bases. This CDR3 is built from 15 residues. Germline V CDR1 and CDR2: DFQATT, SNEGSKA (reference sequence). CDR3 DNA: TGCAGTGCTAGAGTAGCACCAGGGGGAATGGGGGAGCGGTACTTC. This translates into CSARVAPGGMGERYF.

This clonotype occurred once. The chain employs TRBV5-1 and TRBJ2-7; 8 nucleotides agree with TRBD2. Losses at the gene ends were 0 bases for V and 5 bases for J; bases not matched to a gene: 4. The CDR3 is made up of 14 amino acids. CDR1 and CDR2 from the germline V gene are SGHRS and YFSETQ. Here the CDR3 reads CASSLAGGVHEQYF. CDR3 DNA sequence: TGCGCCAGCAGCTTGGCCGGGGGGGTCCACGAGCAGTACTTC.

This clonotype was counted ten times or more. The chain recombines TRBV10-3 with TRBJ2-3, with 7 bases matching TRBD2. Germline lookup yields CDR1 ENHRY and CDR2 SYGVKD. J gave up 7 bases and V 0 bases, and 10 bases lay outside the gene matches. This CDR3 is 16 amino acids long. CDR3 coding DNA: TGTGCCATCAGTGAGTCGGGTGGGGGGGGTACGAATACGCAGTATTTT. Protein product: CAISESGGGGTNTQYF.

The V gene is TRBV20-1, the J gene TRBJ1-1, with a possible D match to TRBD1 (6 bases). Looked up from germline, CDR1 is DFQATT and CDR2 is SNEGSKA (reference sequence). Trimming cost V 2 bases and J 2 bases, with 9 bases left between them. The CDR3 is made up of 13 amino acids. Here the CDR3 reads CSARSGANTEAFF. The CDR3 bases are TGCAGTGCTAGATCAGGGGCTAACACTGAAGCTTTCTTT.

This clonotype was counted a single time. V is TRBV19 and J is TRBJ2-7, with D uncertain. Germline CDR1 reads LNHDA; CDR2 reads SQIVND (reference sequence). This CDR3 spans 12 amino acids. The ends were cut back, 3 bases at V and 7 bases at J, with 10 bases in the middle. The CDR3 protein is CASSIRVREQYF. The CDR3 nucleotides read TGTGCCAGTAGTATTCGGGTCCGGGAGCAGTACTTC.

The chain is built from TRBV25-1 and TRBJ2-3; TRBD1 is a possible D gene (5 bases). Deletions cut 6 bases from V and 6 bases from J, with 16 bases between. CDR3 length: 14 amino acids. Germline CDR1 reads MGHDK; CDR2 reads SYGVNS. The CDR3 DNA reads TGTGCCAGCAGCTTGAGAGCAGCAGGGGATACGCAGTATTTT. Translating it yields CASSLRAAGDTQYF.

This clonotype was seen at least ten times. The J gene is TRBJ2-7, the V gene TRBV5-6, with D unresolved. CDR1 SGHDT and CDR2 YYEEEE come from the germline V gene. Between the trimmed V and J ends, which lost 2 bases and 0 bases, there was a span of 6 bases. The CDR3 runs to 13 residues. CDR3 sequence: CASSLRRSYEQYF. The CDR3, as DNA: TGTGCCAGCAGCTTACGGCGCTCCTACGAGCAGTACTTC.

J is TRBJ1-6 and V is TRBV19; D might be TRBD1 (6 bases). This CDR3 region has 14 residues. The V end was cut by 4 bases, the J end by 16 bases, with 20 bases between. Germline CDR1 is LNHDA and CDR2 is SQIVND (reference sequence). Here the CDR3 reads CASSTQRQASVLHF. The CDR3 DNA reads TGTGCCAGTAGTACCCAAAGACAGGCTTCAGTACTCCACTTT.

The gene calls are TRBV20-1 and TRBJ1-1; D not certain. The CDR3 is made up of 13 amino acids. Deletions cut 5 bases from V and 0 bases from J, with 10 bases between. CDR1 is DFQATT and CDR2 is SNEGSKA in the germline V gene (reference sequence). Written as DNA, the CDR3 is TGCAGTGCTGAACAAGTAATGAACACTGAAGCTTTCTTT. It yields the protein CSAEQVMNTEAFF.

Note on this clonotype: A much larger clone lies one base from this, so it may be a read error. V and J are TRBV5-1 and TRBJ2-1; no firm D call. The length of the CDR3 is 16 residues. Germline lookup yields CDR1 SGHRS and CDR2 YFSETQ. DNA for the CDR3: TGCGCCAGCAGCTTTGGGGATAAAGGGCCCTACAATGATCAGTTCTTC. It translates to CASSFGDKGPYNDQFF.

The rearrangement uses TRBV2 and TRBJ1-6; a weak D match, TRBD1 (6 bases). Trimming cost V 6 bases and J 2 bases, with 11 bases left between them. The CDR3 has 15 residues. Germline V lookup: CDR1 SNHLY, CDR2 FYNNEI. Here the CDR3 reads CASRARGTYNSPLHF. CDR3 sequence (DNA): TGTGCCAGCAGAGCCAGGGGTACCTATAATTCACCCCTCCACTTT.

This clonotype was observed a few times. The gene calls are TRBV7-8 and TRBJ2-7, with D perhaps TRBD1 (5 bases). Germline V CDR1 and CDR2: SGHVS, FQNEAQ. V lost 1 base, J lost 1 base, and 17 bases lay in between. This CDR3 has 17 residues. The CDR3 DNA reads as TGTGCCAGCAGCTTAGATGGGCAGGGTTATTTGTCCTACGAGCAGTACTTC. Its translation: CASSLDGQGYLSYEQYF.

This rearrangement joins TRBV14 to TRBJ1-2, with 9 positions matching TRBD1. The germline V gene encodes CDR1 SGHDN and CDR2 FVKESK. The V segment lost 0 bases and the J segment 0 bases; nucleotides outside the gene matches: 5. This CDR3 is 17 amino acids long. The CDR3 DNA reads TGTGCCAGCAGCCAAGATCTAGGGACAGGGTCTAACTATGGCTACACCTTC. Residues: CASSQDLGTGSNYGYTF.

The DNA for the CDR3 is TGCGCCAGCAGCCACGGGCTTGCGAGGGAGCAGTACTTC. This sequence encodes CASSHGLAREQYF. The gene calls are TRBV4-1 and TRBJ2-7; D is unresolved. Germline V lookup: CDR1 MGHRA, CDR2 YSYEKL. Trimming shortened V by 3 bases and J by 7 bases, and 13 bases separated the two germline ends. This CDR3 is built from 13 residues.

The rearrangement links TRBV15 to TRBJ1-6; D gene uncertain. The germline V gene has CDR1 LNHNV and CDR2 YYDKDF (reference sequence). The CDR3 is made up of 13 amino acids. With 3 bases removed from V and 5 bases from J, the gap between germline ends came to 5 bases. Written as DNA, the CDR3 is TGTGCCACCAGCAGGGGAAATAATTCACCCCTCCACTTT. It is translated as CATSRGNNSPLHF.

This rearrangement joins TRBV30 to TRBJ2-7, with 7 bases aligning to TRBD2. The CDR3 is 13 residues long. Germline CDR1 GTSNPN, CDR2 SVGIG (reference sequence). With 2 bases clipped from V and 6 bases from J, the junction kept 7 bases outside the gene matches. The CDR3 here is CAWSSGLGGEQYF. The CDR3 DNA reads as TGTGCCTGGAGTTCCGGACTAGGTGGCGAGCAGTACTTC.

V is TRBV10-2 and J is TRBJ1-5; D unresolved. The CDR3 length is 14 residues. Germline assignment: CDR1 WSHSY and CDR2 SAAADI. V was trimmed by 3 bases and J by 6 bases, leaving 12 bases between them. CDR3: CASSDPRYGQPQHF. The CDR3 DNA follows: TGCGCCAGCAGTGATCCCAGGTACGGTCAGCCCCAGCATTTT.

To note about this clonotype: Since the CDR3 does not end with the conserved phenylalanine or tryptophan, this likely comes from a read error. The chain joins TRBV10-2 to TRBJ2-7; D is possibly TRBD2 (6 bases). The CDR3 consists of 16 residues. Trimming removed 3 bases at V and 3 bases at J, with 18 bases between. In germline, CDR1 is WSHSY, CDR2 SAAADI. The CDR3 here is CASSDPGSTRGYEQYL. In nucleotides, the CDR3 is TGCGCCAGCAGTGATCCTGGATCGACTAGGGGCTACGAGCAGTACCTC.

The table lists this clonotype with a few counts. This sequence joins TRBV6-5 and TRBJ1-4; D perhaps matches TRBD1 (5 bases). There are 17 residues in the CDR3. Between the trimmed V and J ends, which lost 3 bases and 3 bases, there was a span of 17 bases. Germline assignment: CDR1 MNHEY and CDR2 SVGAGI. CDR3 protein: CASSYFLGGDANEKLFF. The CDR3 nucleotides are TGTGCCAGCAGTTATTTCCTGGGGGGGGACGCTAATGAAAAACTGTTTTTT.

Of note for this clonotype: The junction departs from germline at one end; a sequencing error may be responsible. V and J are TRBV5-1 and TRBJ2-5; 7 bases fit TRBD1. The CDR3 spans 14 residues. Germline assignment: CDR1 SGHRS and CDR2 YFSETQ. In DNA form, the CDR3 reads TGTGCCAGCAGCTTCGACAGGGTAAGGGAGACCCAGTACTTC. It yields the protein CASSFDRVRETQYF. Based on the CDR3 plus reference TRBV5-1 and TRBJ2-5, the full variable domain is KAGVTQTPRYLIKTRGQQVTLSCSPISGHRSVSWYQQTPGQGLQFLFEYFSETQRNKGNFPGRFSGRQFSNSRSEMNVSTLELGDSALYLCASSFDRVRETQYFGPGTRLLVL.